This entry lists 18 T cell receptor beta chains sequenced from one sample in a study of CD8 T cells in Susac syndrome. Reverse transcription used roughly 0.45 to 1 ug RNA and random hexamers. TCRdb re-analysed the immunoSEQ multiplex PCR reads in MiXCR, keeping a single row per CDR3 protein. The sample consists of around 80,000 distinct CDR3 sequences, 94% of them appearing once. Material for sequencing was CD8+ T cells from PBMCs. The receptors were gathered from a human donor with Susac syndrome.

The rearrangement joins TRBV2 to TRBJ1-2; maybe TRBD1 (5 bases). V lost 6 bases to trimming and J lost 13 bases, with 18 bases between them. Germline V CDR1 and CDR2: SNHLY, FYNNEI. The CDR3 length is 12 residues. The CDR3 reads CASSLGDALTTF. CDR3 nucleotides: TGTGCCAGCAGCTTGGGGGACGCCCTTACCACCTTC.

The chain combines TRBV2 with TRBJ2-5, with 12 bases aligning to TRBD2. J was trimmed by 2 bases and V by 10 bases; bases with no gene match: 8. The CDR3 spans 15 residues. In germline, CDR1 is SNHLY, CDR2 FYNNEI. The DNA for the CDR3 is TGTGCCACCGTGACTAGCGGGGGAGTTCAAGAGACCCAGTACTTC. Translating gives CATVTSGGVQETQYF.

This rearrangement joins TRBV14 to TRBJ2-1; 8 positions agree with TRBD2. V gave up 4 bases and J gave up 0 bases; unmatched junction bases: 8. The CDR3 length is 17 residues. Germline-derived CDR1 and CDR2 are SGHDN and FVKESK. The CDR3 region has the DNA TGTGCCAGCAGCCCCTTGGGTGCGGGGGGCTCCTACAATGAGCAGTTCTTC. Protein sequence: CASSPLGAGGSYNEQFF.

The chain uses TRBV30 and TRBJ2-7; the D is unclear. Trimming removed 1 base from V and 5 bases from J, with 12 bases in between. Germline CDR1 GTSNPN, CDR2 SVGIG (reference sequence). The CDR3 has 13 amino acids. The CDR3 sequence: CAWSGNWAHEQYF. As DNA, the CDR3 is TGTGCCTGGAGTGGTAACTGGGCCCACGAGCAGTACTTC.

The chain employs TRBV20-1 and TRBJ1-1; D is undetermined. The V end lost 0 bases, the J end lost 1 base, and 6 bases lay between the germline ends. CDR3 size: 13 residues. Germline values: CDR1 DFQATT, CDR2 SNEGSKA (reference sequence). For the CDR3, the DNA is TGCAGTGCTAGAGAGGCTGGGAACACTGAAGCTTTCTTT. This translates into CSAREAGNTEAFF.

Written as DNA, the CDR3 is TGTGCCAGCAGAAGACGGATTAGCACAGATACGCAGTATTTT. It translates to CASRRRISTDTQYF. V and J are TRBV27 and TRBJ2-3; the D is unclear. V was clipped by 6 bases and J by 0 bases, with 10 bases between them. In germline, CDR1 is MNHEY, CDR2 SMNVEV (reference sequence). This CDR3 is 14 amino acids long.

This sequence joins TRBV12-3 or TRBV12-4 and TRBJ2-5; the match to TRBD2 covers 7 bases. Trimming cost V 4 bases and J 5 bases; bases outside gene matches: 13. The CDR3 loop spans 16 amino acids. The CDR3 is CASSSNGGKKLETQYF. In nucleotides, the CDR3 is TGTGCCAGCAGTTCCAACGGGGGGAAGAAGCTGGAGACCCAGTACTTC.

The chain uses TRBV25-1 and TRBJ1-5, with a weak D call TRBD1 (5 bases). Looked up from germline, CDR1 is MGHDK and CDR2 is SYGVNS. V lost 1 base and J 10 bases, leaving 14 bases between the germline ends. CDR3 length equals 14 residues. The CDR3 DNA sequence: TGTGCCAGCAGTGAATTAGGGGTGTTGGATCCCCAGCATTTT. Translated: CASSELGVLDPQHF.

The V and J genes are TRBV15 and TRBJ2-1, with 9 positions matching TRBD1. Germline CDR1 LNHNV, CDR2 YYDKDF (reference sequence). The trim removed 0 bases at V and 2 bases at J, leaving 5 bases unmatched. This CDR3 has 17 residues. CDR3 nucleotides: TGTGCCACCAGCAGAGATCGGGGACAGGGCCCCTACAATGAGCAGTTCTTC. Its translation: CATSRDRGQGPYNEQFF.

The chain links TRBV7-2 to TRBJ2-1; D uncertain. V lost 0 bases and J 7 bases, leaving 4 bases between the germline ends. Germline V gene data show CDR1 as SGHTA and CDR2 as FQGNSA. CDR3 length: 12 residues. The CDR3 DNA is TGTGCCAGCAGCTTAGCCAGTAATGAGCAGTTCTTC. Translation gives CASSLASNEQFF.

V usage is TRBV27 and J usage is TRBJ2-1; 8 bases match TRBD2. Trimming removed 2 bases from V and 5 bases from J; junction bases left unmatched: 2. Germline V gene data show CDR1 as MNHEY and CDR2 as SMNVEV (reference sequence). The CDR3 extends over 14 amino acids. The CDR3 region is CASSLGSGNNEQFF. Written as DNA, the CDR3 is TGTGCCAGCAGTTTAGGTAGCGGGAACAATGAGCAGTTCTTC.

CDR3: CASDSPYEQYF. DNA of the CDR3: TGTGCCAGCGACAGCCCTTACGAGCAGTACTTC. J is TRBJ2-7 and V is TRBV5-5, with D possibly being TRBD1 (5 bases). V was clipped by 7 bases and J by 4 bases, with 9 bases between them. CDR3 length: 11 amino acids. Germline assignment: CDR1 SGHKS and CDR2 YYEKEE (reference sequence).

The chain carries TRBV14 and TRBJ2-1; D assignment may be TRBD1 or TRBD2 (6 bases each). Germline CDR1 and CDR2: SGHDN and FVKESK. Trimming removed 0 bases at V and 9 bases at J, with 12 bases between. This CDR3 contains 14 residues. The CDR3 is CASSQDWGALEQFF. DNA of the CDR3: TGTGCCAGCAGCCAAGATTGGGGGGCCCTTGAGCAGTTCTTC.

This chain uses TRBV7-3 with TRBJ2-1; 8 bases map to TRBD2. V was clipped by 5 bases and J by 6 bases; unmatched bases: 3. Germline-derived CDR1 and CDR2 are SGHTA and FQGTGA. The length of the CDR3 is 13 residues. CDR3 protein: CASSEGLGNEQFF. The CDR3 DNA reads TGTGCCAGCAGCGAGGGACTAGGCAATGAGCAGTTCTTC. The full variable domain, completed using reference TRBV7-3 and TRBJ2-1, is GAGVSQTPSNKVTEKGKYVELRCDPISGHTALYWYRQSLGQGPEFLIYFQGTGAADDSGLPNDRFFAVRPEGSVSTLKIQRTERGDSAVYLCASSEGLGNEQFFGPGTRLTVL.

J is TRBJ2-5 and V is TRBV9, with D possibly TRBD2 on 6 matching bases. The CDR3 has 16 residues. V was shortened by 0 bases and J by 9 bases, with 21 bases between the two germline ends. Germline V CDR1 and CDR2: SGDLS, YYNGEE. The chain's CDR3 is CASSVGEAEPLKPQYF. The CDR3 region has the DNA TGTGCCAGCAGCGTAGGGGAGGCGGAGCCCCTTAAGCCCCAGTACTTC.

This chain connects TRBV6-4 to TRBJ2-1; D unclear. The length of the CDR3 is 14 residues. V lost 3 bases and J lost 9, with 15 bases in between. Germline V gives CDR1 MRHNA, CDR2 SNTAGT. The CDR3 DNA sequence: TGTGCCAGCAGTGAAACTGGCCCTCATGGTGAGCAGTTCTTC. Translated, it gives CASSETGPHGEQFF.

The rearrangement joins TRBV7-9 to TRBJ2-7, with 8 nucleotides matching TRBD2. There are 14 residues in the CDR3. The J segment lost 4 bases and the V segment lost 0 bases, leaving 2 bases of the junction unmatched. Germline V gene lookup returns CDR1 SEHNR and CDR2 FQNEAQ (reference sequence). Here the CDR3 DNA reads TGTGCCAGCAGCTTAGCGAGCGGGGGTTACGAGCAGTACTTC. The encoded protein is CASSLASGGYEQYF.

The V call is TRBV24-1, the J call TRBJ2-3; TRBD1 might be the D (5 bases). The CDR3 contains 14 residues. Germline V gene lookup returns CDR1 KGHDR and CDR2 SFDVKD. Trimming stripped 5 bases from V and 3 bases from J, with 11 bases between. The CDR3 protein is CATSVGAGTDTQYF. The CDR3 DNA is TGTGCCACCAGTGTTGGGGCCGGGACAGATACGCAGTATTTT.